The 21 T cell receptor beta chains below were found in one sample sequenced in a study of T-cell reconstitution after alpha-beta-depleted transplantation in children. Using unique molecular identifiers, the investigators prepared the TCRbeta library. Using its own MiXCR run on the PCR reads, TCRdb lists one record per CDR3 protein. The table has approximately 980,000 distinct CDR3 sequences, about 29% seen once. Specimen: PBMCs, mostly from graft donor cells, collected 360 days after TCRalphabeta/CD19-depleted stem cell transplant. These receptors originate from a boy younger than two who had a stem cell transplant for SCID, so the T cells may come from the graft donor.

This clonotype was recorded a few times. The CDR3 is CASSLRLRRNTEAFF. As DNA, the CDR3 is TGCGCCAGCAGCTTGAGACTCCGGAGGAACACTGAAGCTTTCTTT. This rearrangement joins TRBV5-1 to TRBJ1-1; D gene unclear. This CDR3 region has 15 residues. Trimming took off 1 base at V and 1 base at J, with 11 bases between the two ends. Germline V gene lookup returns CDR1 SGHRS and CDR2 YFSETQ.

This clonotype appeared a few times. The chain links TRBV5-1 to TRBJ1-1; 8 nucleotides line up with TRBD1. The V gene's germline CDR1 is SGHRS and CDR2 YFSETQ. After removal of 4 bases from V and 0 bases from J, the junction contained 8 bases not matched to a gene. This CDR3 is built from 16 residues. CDR3 sequence (DNA): TGCGCCAGCAGCCTACAGGGGGGGGGCCTGAACACTGAAGCTTTCTTT. Translated: CASSLQGGGLNTEAFF.

The sample holds many counts of this clonotype. The rearrangement joins TRBV7-2 to TRBJ2-1; 7 bases are a match to TRBD2. Germline CDR1 is SGHTA and CDR2 is FQGNSA. This CDR3 region has 14 residues. With V trimmed by 2 bases and J by 4 bases, 2 bases remained unmatched. The CDR3 DNA reads TGTGCCAGCAGCTTACAGGGAGGGTACAATGAGCAGTTCTTC. It encodes CASSLQGGYNEQFF.

The chain combines TRBV4-2 with TRBJ2-2, with TRBD2 identical over 14 bases. The CDR3 runs to 18 residues. CDR1 and CDR2 (germline): LGHNA, YNFKEQ. Losses at the gene ends were 4 bases for V and 1 base for J; bases not matched to a gene: 5. The CDR3 is CASSPRTSGGRNTGELFF. The DNA of the CDR3 is TGTGCCAGCAGCCCACGGACTAGCGGGGGGCGGAACACCGGGGAGCTGTTTTTT.

This clonotype occurred a few times. The V and J genes are TRBV4-1 and TRBJ2-3, with D unresolved. V was shortened by 2 bases and J by 6 bases, with 21 bases between the two germline ends. This CDR3 comprises 17 residues. CDR1 and CDR2 (germline): MGHRA, YSYEKL. The CDR3 loop reads CASSQSSGWAGMDTQYF. CDR3 nucleotide sequence: TGCGCCAGCAGCCAATCATCCGGGTGGGCCGGAATGGATACGCAGTATTTT.

This clonotype was observed a handful of times. This chain connects TRBV11-2 to TRBJ1-5, with a possible D match to TRBD1 (5 bases). The V gene lost 4 bases and the J gene lost 3 bases, with 13 bases spanning the gap. CDR3 length equals 15 residues. Germline CDR1 SGHAT, CDR2 FQNNGV. CDR3 protein: CASSSSQGYNQPQHF. CDR3 coding DNA: TGTGCCAGCAGCTCGTCGCAGGGATACAATCAGCCCCAGCATTTT.

This clonotype was detected a few times. J is TRBJ1-1 and V is TRBV12-3 or TRBV12-4; D ambiguous. V was clipped by 8 bases and J by 2 bases, with 9 bases between them. The CDR3 runs 12 residues. The CDR3 protein is CASVSTNTEAFF. The CDR3 DNA is TGTGCCAGCGTTTCTACAAACACTGAAGCTTTCTTT.

This clonotype was detected a few times. V is TRBV4-3 and J is TRBJ2-2, with 7 bases matching TRBD1. Germline CDR1 is LGHNA and CDR2 is YSLEER. V shed 1 base and J 3 bases; nucleotides not matched to a gene: 11. CDR3 length: 18 residues. Written as DNA, the CDR3 is TGCGCCAGCAGCCAAGGGACCCGCCGACAGGGAGACACCGGGGAGCTGTTTTTT. This gives the protein CASSQGTRRQGDTGELFF.

The chain carries TRBV5-5 and TRBJ2-1; either TRBD1 or TRBD2 may fit D (6 bases each). The CDR3 runs 15 residues. From germline, CDR1 is SGHKS and CDR2 YYEKEE (reference sequence). Deletions cut 5 bases from V and 3 bases from J, with 15 bases between. The CDR3 spells CASSSRLGGYNEQFF. For the CDR3, the DNA is TGTGCCAGCAGTTCTAGACTAGGGGGCTACAATGAGCAGTTCTTC.

The chain combines TRBV5-5 with TRBJ2-1, with D unclear. Per germline, CDR1 SGHKS and CDR2 YYEKEE (reference sequence). The CDR3 loop spans 13 amino acids. Trimming removed 1 base at V and 5 bases at J, with 7 bases between. The CDR3 sequence is CASSLQLHNEQFF. The DNA of the CDR3 is TGTGCCAGCAGCTTGCAGCTTCACAATGAGCAGTTCTTC. Full variable domain (outside the CDR3, taken from reference TRBV5-5 and TRBJ2-1): DAGVTQSPTHLIKTRGQQVTLRCSPISGHKSVSWYQQVLGQGPQFIFQYYEKEERGRGNFPDRFSARQFPNYSSELNVNALLLGDSALYLCASSLQLHNEQFFGPGTRLTVL.

A few counts support this clonotype. V is TRBV5-1 and J is TRBJ1-6; tentative D call: TRBD1 (5 bases). Trimming cost V 10 bases and J 5 bases, with 25 bases left between them. The CDR3 totals 17 residues. CDR1 SGHRS and CDR2 YFSETQ come from the germline V gene. This CDR3 is CAQQLDGTRWHNSPLHF. Here the CDR3 DNA reads TGCGCCCAGCAGCTTGACGGGACCCGATGGCATAATTCACCCCTCCACTTT.

This chain joins TRBV11-2 and TRBJ2-4; D not certain. The CDR3 consists of 15 residues. Trimming took off 5 bases at V and 1 base at J, with 12 bases between the two ends. Germline V lookup: CDR1 SGHAT, CDR2 FQNNGV. The CDR3 DNA reads as TGTGCCAGCAGCCCAGAGATCTGGGCCAAAAACATTCAGTACTTC. Translating gives CASSPEIWAKNIQYF.

The V and J genes are TRBV5-1 and TRBJ1-6; D gene unclear. Per the germline V gene, CDR1 is SGHRS and CDR2 is YFSETQ. V was pared by 2 bases and J by 9 bases, with 15 bases between. The CDR3 consists of 15 residues. The CDR3 protein is CASSLWTAGGSPLHF. The CDR3 bases are TGCGCCAGCAGCTTATGGACTGCTGGCGGTTCACCCCTCCACTTT.

This clonotype came up a few times. The gene calls are TRBV20-1 and TRBJ2-1, with TRBD2 identical over 8 bases. The V gene's germline CDR1 is DFQATT and CDR2 SNEGSKA (reference sequence). Germline trimming cut 3 bases from V and 8 bases from J; bases unmatched to any gene: 15. There are 16 residues in the CDR3. CDR3 sequence (DNA): TGCAGTGCTAGGGACGTAAGGGCGGGGGGTTTCGATGAGCAGTTCTTC. Protein sequence: CSARDVRAGGFDEQFF.

J is TRBJ2-3 and V is TRBV10-3; D remains unclear. The CDR3 has 13 residues. V was clipped by 8 bases and J by 2 bases, with 11 bases between them. From germline, CDR1 is ENHRY and CDR2 SYGVKD. The CDR3 nucleotides read TGTGCCATCGGATCAGCGAACACAGATACGCAGTATTTT. As protein: CAIGSANTDTQYF.

The chain combines TRBV12-3 or TRBV12-4 with TRBJ2-7; D is ambiguous. Trimming took 5 bases from V and 1 from J, leaving 15 bases between them. CDR3 length: 15 residues. CDR3 residues: CASSEDDKGSYEQYF. The CDR3 bases are TGTGCCAGCAGTGAGGATGACAAAGGATCCTACGAGCAGTACTTC.

J is TRBJ1-5 and V is TRBV6-2 or TRBV6-3; TRBD1 matches 9 bases. Germline CDR1 and CDR2: MNHEY and SVGEGT. Unmatched junction bases numbered 13, after V lost 2 bases and J lost 2 bases. The CDR3 has 19 amino acids. In DNA, the CDR3 is TGTGCCAGCAGTTACACCCCGGGACAGGGATCTTACGGCAATCAGCCCCAGCATTTT. It translates to CASSYTPGQGSYGNQPQHF.

This chain links TRBV5-1 with TRBJ1-1; unclear D gene. The germline gives CDR1 SGHRS, CDR2 YFSETQ. Between the trimmed V and J ends, which lost 0 bases and 8 bases, there was a span of 8 bases. This CDR3 has 12 amino acids. CDR3 DNA: TGCGCCAGCAGCTTGGAACGGGAGGAAGCTTTCTTT. It translates to CASSLEREEAFF.

The chain employs TRBV29-1 and TRBJ1-5; D possibly corresponds to TRBD1 (6 bases). Trimming took 2 bases from V and 6 from J, leaving 11 bases between them. The CDR3 has 13 residues. From germline, CDR1 is SQVTM and CDR2 ANQGSEA. This CDR3 is CSVEPGGGQPQHF. The CDR3 nucleotides read TGCAGCGTTGAACCTGGGGGCGGTCAGCCCCAGCATTTT.

A few counts support this clonotype. The chain links TRBV5-1 to TRBJ1-5; D possibly corresponds to TRBD1 (6 bases). The V end lost 4 bases, the J end lost 9 bases, and 23 bases lay between the germline ends. The germline V gene has CDR1 SGHRS and CDR2 YFSETQ. This CDR3 contains 16 residues. This CDR3 reads CASSTGRYIIRGPQHF. DNA of the CDR3: TGCGCCAGCAGCACAGGTCGGTACATCATCAGGGGGCCCCAGCATTTT.

This clonotype was detected a few times. The rearrangement uses TRBV20-1 and TRBJ2-3; D is possibly TRBD2 (6 bases). Looked up from germline, CDR1 is DFQATT and CDR2 is SNEGSKA (reference sequence). The CDR3 is made up of 15 amino acids. V was trimmed by 1 base and J by 2 bases, leaving 13 bases between them. The CDR3 protein is CSARVPRGLTDTQYF. For the CDR3, the DNA is TGCAGTGCTAGAGTCCCGCGGGGCCTCACAGATACGCAGTATTTT.